The entry below describes one TCR beta chain. Trimming at V came to 1 base and at J to 5 bases, leaving 9 bases not matched to a gene. This CDR3 is built from 16 residues. CDR1 is LGHNA and CDR2 is YNFKEQ in the germline V gene. The PCR had 60 Vbeta and 13 Jbeta primers. Some clones are missing from TCRdb's copy, which holds only in-frame ones; the method was immunoSEQ multiplex PCR. The sample has roughly 61,000 clones; roughly 90% are singletons. These data come from a study of cytomegalovirus exposure and HLA in healthy donors. The chain couples TRBV4-2 to TRBJ2-5, with 8 bases fitting TRBD2. The TCR comes from a man aged 30 to 39 in good health and CMV-seropositive. Input material: PBMCs. The CDR3 coding sequence is TGTGCCAGCAGCCAAGTCGGCGGGAGGACGGGCGAGACCCAGTACTTC. Amino acid sequence: CASSQVGGRTGETQYF.